The 6 T cell receptor beta chains below were found in one sample sequenced in a study of T cells after yellow fever vaccination. One entry per CDR3 protein results from TCRdb running MiXCR on the 5' RACE reads. Of roughly 350,000 distinct CDR3 sequences detected, over 4% appear once; the ten largest clones hold approximately 25%. The sample was PBMCs, taken 5 days after the yellow fever booster vaccination. These receptors were collected from a man younger than 35 who received the YFV17D yellow fever vaccine.

The chain joins TRBV3-1 to TRBJ1-1; D is unclear. The CDR3 extends over 13 amino acids. Germline lookup yields CDR1 LGHDT and CDR2 YNNKEL (reference sequence). Trimming stripped 5 bases from V and 0 bases from J, with 7 bases between. CDR3 bases: TGTGCCAGCAGCGCTCGTATGAACACTGAAGCTTTCTTT. It translates to CASSARMNTEAFF.

This clonotype has a count of ten or more. The rearrangement links TRBV7-2 to TRBJ1-1; a possible D gene is TRBD1 (6 bases). Germline values: CDR1 SGHTA, CDR2 FQGNSA. V was shortened by 5 bases and J by 5 bases, with 15 bases between the two germline ends. The CDR3 spans 14 residues. The DNA of the CDR3 is TGTGCCAGCAGCCCACAGGGTAGGAGGACTGAAGCTTTCTTT. It yields the protein CASSPQGRRTEAFF.

The V gene is TRBV7-9, the J gene TRBJ2-4, with TRBD1 as a possible D gene (5 bases). V lost 10 bases and J 0 bases, leaving 28 bases between the germline ends. The CDR3 is 19 amino acids. Germline V CDR1 and CDR2: SEHNR, FQNEAQ (reference sequence). The CDR3 spells CATKPSTATKTLAKNIQYF. The CDR3 DNA follows: TGTGCCACCAAACCCTCGACAGCCACAAAAACCCTAGCCAAAAACATTCAGTACTTC.

This chain joins TRBV20-1 and TRBJ2-6; weak D call: TRBD1 (6 bases). Trimming cost V 5 bases and J 0 bases, with 8 bases left between them. The CDR3 consists of 14 residues. From germline, CDR1 is DFQATT and CDR2 SNEGSKA (reference sequence). The CDR3 loop reads CSARQDSGANVLTF. As DNA, the CDR3 is TGCAGTGCTCGACAGGACTCTGGGGCCAACGTCCTGACTTTC.

This clonotype was observed a few times. The V and J genes are TRBV5-1 and TRBJ1-4; perhaps TRBD1 as D (6 bases). The CDR3 length is 14 residues. Per the germline V gene, CDR1 is SGHRS and CDR2 is YFSETQ. V lost 5 bases and J 2 bases, leaving 10 bases between the germline ends. As DNA, the CDR3 is TGCGCCAGCAGTCAGGGGAGGACTAATGAAAAACTGTTTTTT. This gives the protein CASSQGRTNEKLFF. Using reference TRBV5-1 and TRBJ1-4 for the parts outside the CDR3, the full variable domain is KAGVTQTPRYLIKTRGQQVTLSCSPISGHRSVSWYQQTPGQGLQFLFEYFSETQRNKGNFPGRFSGRQFSNSRSEMNVSTLELGDSALYLCASSQGRTNEKLFFGSGTQLSVL.

DNA of the CDR3: TGCAGTGCTATCGGCCCGACCTACGAGCAGTACGTC. Its translation: CSAIGPTYEQYV. The chain joins TRBV20-1 to TRBJ2-7; D remains ambiguous. The CDR3 covers 12 residues. CDR1 is DFQATT, CDR2 SNEGSKA, per germline (reference sequence). The germline V and J ends were trimmed by 4 bases and 2 bases, with 9 bases remaining between them.